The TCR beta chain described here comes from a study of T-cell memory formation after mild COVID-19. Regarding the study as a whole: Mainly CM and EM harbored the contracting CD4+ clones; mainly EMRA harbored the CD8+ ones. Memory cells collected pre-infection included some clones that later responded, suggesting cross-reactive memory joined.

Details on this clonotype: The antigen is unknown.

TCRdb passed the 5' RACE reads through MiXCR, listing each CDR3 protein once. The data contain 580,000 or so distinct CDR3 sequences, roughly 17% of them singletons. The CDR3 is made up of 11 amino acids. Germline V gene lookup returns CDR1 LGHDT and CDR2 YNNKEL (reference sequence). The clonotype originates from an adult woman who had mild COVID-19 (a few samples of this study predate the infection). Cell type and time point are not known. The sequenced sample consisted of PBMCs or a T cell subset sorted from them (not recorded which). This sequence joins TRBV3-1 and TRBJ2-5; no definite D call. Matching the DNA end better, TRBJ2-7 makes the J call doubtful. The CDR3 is CASSQMGEQYF. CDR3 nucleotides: TGTGCCAGCAGCCAAATGGGCGAGCAGTACTTC.